This T cell receptor beta chain came from a study of OX40 agonist ivuxolimab in advanced cancers. Generated by immunoSEQ multiplex PCR, the TCRdb table keeps only in-frame clones and is missing some. The sample records some 32,000 clones, less than 90% being singletons. The CDR3 sequence is 10 residues long. V shed 8 bases and J shed 10 bases, with 11 bases lying between them. Germline lookup yields CDR1 LNHDA and CDR2 SQIVND (reference sequence). The source was CD4+ or CD8+ T cells sorted from blood, collected in a trial of the OX40 agonist ivuxolimab. The gene calls are TRBV19 and TRBJ1-1; tentatively, D is TRBD1 (5 bases). The receptor was derived from an adult with an advanced solid tumor such as melanoma, head and neck, liver or kidney cancer. The DNA for the CDR3 is TGTGCCAGTGGCGGGGGGATAGCTTTCTTT. Its translation is CASGGGIAFF.